This T cell receptor (beta chain) was obtained from a study of T cell responses to AZD1222 COVID-19 vaccine. Details on this clone: Antigen unknown.

Overall study results and limits: Repertoires in all cases were sampled only once the peak T cell response had passed.

The CDR3 runs 13 residues. The germline V gene has CDR1 LNHDA and CDR2 SQIVND (reference sequence). The V end was cut by 10 bases, the J end by 0 bases, with 9 bases between. The repertoire was sequenced with immunoSEQ multiplex PCR; TCRdb's copy has only in-frame clones and lacks some. The data show under 200,000 clones, around 90% seen once. The J gene is TRBJ1-4, the V gene TRBV19; unclear D gene. The sequencing used peripheral blood, collected 28 days after the second AZD1222 dose. The origin of this receptor is an adult who received the AZD1222 COVID-19 vaccine. CDR3: CATNSATNEKLFF. As DNA, the CDR3 is TGTGCCACCAACTCCGCAACTAATGAAAAACTGTTTTTT.